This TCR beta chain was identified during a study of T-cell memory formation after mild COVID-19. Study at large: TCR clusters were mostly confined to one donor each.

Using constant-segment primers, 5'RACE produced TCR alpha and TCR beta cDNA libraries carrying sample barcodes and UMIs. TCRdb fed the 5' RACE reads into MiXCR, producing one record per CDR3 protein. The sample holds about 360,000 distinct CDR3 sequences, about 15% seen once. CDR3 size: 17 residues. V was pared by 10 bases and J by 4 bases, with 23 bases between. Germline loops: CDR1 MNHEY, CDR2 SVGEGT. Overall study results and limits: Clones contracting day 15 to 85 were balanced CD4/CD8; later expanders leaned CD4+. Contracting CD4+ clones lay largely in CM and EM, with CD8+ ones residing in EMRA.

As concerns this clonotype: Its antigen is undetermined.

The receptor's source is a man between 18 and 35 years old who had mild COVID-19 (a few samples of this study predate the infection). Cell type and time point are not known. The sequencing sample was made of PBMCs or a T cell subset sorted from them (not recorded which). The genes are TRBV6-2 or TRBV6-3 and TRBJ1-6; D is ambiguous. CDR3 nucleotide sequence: TGTGCCATCCAGGACGGCCTCCAGTCTATTTATAATTCACCCCTCCACTTT. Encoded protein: CAIQDGLQSIYNSPLHF.